Below, 6 T cell receptor beta chains from the same sample are listed, as sequenced in a study of graft-versus-host responses after intestinal transplantation. Once graft tissue had been processed, intraepithelial and lamina propria lymphocytes were released. The assay was immunoSEQ multiplex PCR, and TCRdb's table has in-frame clones only and misses some. The sample holds about 9,600 clones; about four fifths are singletons and the top ten take around 20%. The sequences come from ileum tissue, collected about 430 days after intestinal transplantation. Source of these receptors: a human patient who received an intestinal transplant, so some T cells may come from the graft donor.

A note on this clone: Likely a read error: the CDR3 ends without its conserved phenylalanine or tryptophan. It is unclear where the CDR3 begins or ends on the DNA, so no DNA is shown, and the CDR3 is as TCRdb lists it. V usage is TRBV7-9 and J usage is TRBJ1-2. Germline V gives CDR1 SEHNR, CDR2 FQNEAQ (reference sequence). From its first to its last residue, the CDR3 has 13 amino acids. The CDR3 reads CASSLRGQAPSEL.

CDR3: CASSPQSTGTGYHEQYF. The CDR3 DNA sequence: TGTGCCAGCTCACCCCAATCTACCGGGACAGGGTACCACGAGCAGTACTTC. The J gene is TRBJ2-5, the V gene TRBV18; TRBD1 aligns across 9 bases. The end of the DNA aligns better with TRBJ2-7, so the J call may be wrong. CDR1 is KGHSH and CDR2 is LQKENI in the germline V gene. The CDR3 is 17 residues long.

The chain links TRBV5-1 to TRBJ2-7; D ambiguous. Germline CDR1 is SGHRS and CDR2 is YFSETQ. Between the trimmed V and J ends, which lost 2 bases and 5 bases, there was a span of 8 bases. This CDR3 has 12 amino acids. The CDR3 is CASSLPTHEQYF. The DNA for the CDR3 is TGCGCCAGCAGCTTACCGACCCACGAGCAGTACTTC.

The V gene is TRBV21-1, the J gene TRBJ2-3; the DNA was not used to check the table's D call, TRBD1. TRBV21-1 is listed as a pseudogene. This CDR3 has 19 amino acids. This CDR3 reads CASSKDGRAGTTGTDTQYF. For the CDR3, the DNA is TGTGCCAGCAGCAAAGACGGTCGGGCCGGGACAACGGGGACAGATACGCAGTATTTT.

J is TRBJ2-1 and V is TRBV11-3; TRBD2 aligns across 9 bases. Germline loops: CDR1 SGHNT, CDR2 YENEEA. The CDR3 loop spans 16 amino acids. The V gene end was trimmed by 1 base and the J gene end by 7 bases; junction bases not matched to a gene: 8. The CDR3 DNA reads as TGTGCCAGCAGCTTAGCCCTGGGACTAGCATTAAATGAGCAGTTCTTC. Translation gives CASSLALGLALNEQFF. The full variable domain, in which reference TRBV11-3 and TRBJ2-1 provide the parts outside the CDR3, is EAGVVQSPRYKIIEKKQPVAFWCNPISGHNTLYWYLQNLGQGPELLIRYENEEAVDDSQLPKDRFSAERLKGVDSTLKIQPAELGDSAVYLCASSLALGLALNEQFFGPGTRLTVL.

Comments on this clone: A read error may account for a junction end that differs from germline. The chain uses TRBV6-5 and TRBJ2-5, with D hard to call. This CDR3 is 13 amino acids long. Germline assignment: CDR1 MNHEY and CDR2 SVGAGI. The CDR3 DNA reads as TGTGCCAGCAGTTACTATAACCAGGAGACCCAGTACTTC. Amino acids: CASSYYNQETQYF.